This T cell receptor (beta chain) was identified during a study of T cells in localized non-small cell lung cancer. Points from the study as a whole: The appearance of a median about 60 of the top 100 tumor clones was seen in adjacent lung. The study found T cell clonality highest in uninvolved adjacent lung, above tumor. The tumor had only one region sequenced, so heterogeneity remains possible.

This table comes from immunoSEQ multiplex PCR, and its TCRdb copy is limited to in-frame clones, with some not included. The table lists roughly 38,000 clones, around 90% of them singletons. Note on this clone: Its antigen is currently unknown.

CDR1 GTSNPN and CDR2 SVGIG come from the germline V gene (reference sequence). The CDR3 loop spans 11 amino acids. This clonotype was sampled from a woman aged 35-75 years with stage I lung adenocarcinoma. This specimen consisted of peripheral blood, obtained before any cancer treatment. The gene calls are TRBV30 and TRBJ1-2; no definite D call. In nucleotides, the CDR3 is TGTGTCCGGAGAATTGACTATGGCTACACCTTC. This codes for CVRRIDYGYTF.